What follows is one T cell receptor beta chain and its context. Clones were sequenced by immunoSEQ multiplex PCR, and TCRdb holds only the in-frame ones, with some missing. The sample comprises just over 2,000,000 clones, 90% to 95% of which are singletons, and 0.1% to 0.15% rests with the top ten. The sample originates from a study of shared clonotypes between healthy human individuals. V dropped 1 base and J dropped 4 bases, with 11 bases sitting between them. The CDR3 has 14 residues. Germline V gene lookup returns CDR1 KGHSH and CDR2 LQKENI. Sequenced: naive CD4+ T cells sorted from blood. Documented subset: CD45RA+ positively selected. This clonotype was sampled from a young man in good health. The chain is built from TRBV18 and TRBJ2-7, with a weak D call TRBD2 (6 bases). The CDR3 sequence is CASSPREEPYEQYF. In DNA form, the CDR3 reads TGTGCCAGCTCACCACGGGAGGAACCATACGAGCAGTACTTC.